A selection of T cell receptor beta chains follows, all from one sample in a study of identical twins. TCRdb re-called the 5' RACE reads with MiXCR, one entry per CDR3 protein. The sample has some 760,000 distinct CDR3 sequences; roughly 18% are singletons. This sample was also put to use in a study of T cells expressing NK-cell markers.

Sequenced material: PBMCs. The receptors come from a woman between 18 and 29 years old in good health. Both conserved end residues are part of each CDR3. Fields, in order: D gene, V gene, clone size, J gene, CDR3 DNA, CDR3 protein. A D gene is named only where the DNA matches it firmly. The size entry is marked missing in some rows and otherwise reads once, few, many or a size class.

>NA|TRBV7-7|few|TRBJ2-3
TGTGCTAGCAGCTTAGGGACTGTGCTGACAGATACGCAGTATTTT
CASSLGTVLTDTQYF
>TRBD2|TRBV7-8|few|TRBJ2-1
TGTGCCAGCAGGCCCAAACTAGCGGGCGCGGGTGAGCAGTTCTTC
CASRPKLAGAGEQFF
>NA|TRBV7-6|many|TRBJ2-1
TGTGCCAGCAGCGGGGGGAAGACGGGAGAGGGGGGTCCGAGGAACTACAATGAGCAGTTCTTC
CASSGGKTGEGGPRNYNEQFF
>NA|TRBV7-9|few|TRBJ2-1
TGTGCCAGCAGCCCCCAGAGCCACGGGAACTCCAATGAGCAGTTCTTC
CASSPQSHGNSNEQFF
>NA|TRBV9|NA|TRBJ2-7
TGTGCCAGCAGCGTAGCAGGGCACCCGGGGGAGCAGTACTTC
CASSVAGHPGEQYF
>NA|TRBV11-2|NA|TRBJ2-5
TGTGCCAGCAGCATTTCAGTAGGACGAGAGACCCAGTACTTC
CASSISVGRETQYF
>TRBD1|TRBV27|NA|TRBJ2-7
TGTGCCAGCGGGAGGACCGGGACAGGGAGCCACGAGCAGTACTTC
CASGRTGTGSHEQYF
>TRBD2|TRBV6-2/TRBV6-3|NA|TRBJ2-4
TGTGCCAGCAGTTACTCGACCTCCACTAGCGGGAGAGTAGGCAAAAACATTCAGTACTTC
CASSYSTSTSGRVGKNIQYF
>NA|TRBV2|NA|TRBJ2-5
TGTGCCAGCAGTGAAGCCCCCAGCGCACAAGAGACCCAGTACTTC
CASSEAPSAQETQYF
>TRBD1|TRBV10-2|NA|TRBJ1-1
TGCGCCAGCAATAACAGGGGGCTGAACACTGAAGCTTTCTTT
CASNNRGLNTEAFF
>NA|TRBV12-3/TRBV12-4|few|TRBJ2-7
TGTGCCAGCAGTTTCATCCAGCGGTTGAGCTCCTACGAGCAGTACTTC
CASSFIQRLSSYEQYF
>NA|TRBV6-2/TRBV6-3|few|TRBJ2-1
TGTGCCAGCTCCGTGGCAGGGCCCCTTGCCTACAATGAGCAGTTCTTC
CASSVAGPLAYNEQFF
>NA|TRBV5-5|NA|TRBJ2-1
TGTGCCAGCAGCTTGGATCTACTCAATGAGCAGTTCTTC
CASSLDLLNEQFF
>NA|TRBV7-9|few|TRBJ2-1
TGTGCCAGCAGCTTAAAGGGGGTCAATGAGCAGTTCTTC
CASSLKGVNEQFF
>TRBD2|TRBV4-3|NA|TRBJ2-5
TGCGCCAGCAGCCAAGTGACTAGCGGAGTTGGGTTGGAGACCCAGTACTTC
CASSQVTSGVGLETQYF
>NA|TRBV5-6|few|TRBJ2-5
TGTGCCAGCAGCTTTCCGGGACCAGATCCGGAGACCCAGTACTTC
CASSFPGPDPETQYF
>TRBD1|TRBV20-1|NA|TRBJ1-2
TGCAGTGCGGGACAGACCGACTATGGCTACACCTTC
CSAGQTDYGYTF
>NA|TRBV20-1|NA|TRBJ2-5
TGCAGTGCTAGTTTTAGAGGAGAGACCCAGTACTTC
CSASFRGETQYF
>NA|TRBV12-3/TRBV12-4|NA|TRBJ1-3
TGTGCCAGCAGACCATGGGGGCAGTCTGGAAACACCATATATTTT
CASRPWGQSGNTIYF
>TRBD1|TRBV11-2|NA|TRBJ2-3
TGTGCCAGCAGCTTTACAGGGGGCGCGGCAGATACGCAGTATTTT
CASSFTGGAADTQYF
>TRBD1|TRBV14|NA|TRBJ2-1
TGTGCCAGCAGCCCAAAGTGGACAGGCTCTTACGATGAGCAGTTCTTC
CASSPKWTGSYDEQFF
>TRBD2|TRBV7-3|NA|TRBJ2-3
TGTGCCAGCAGCCCCCTCGTAGCGGGGCCAACAGATACGCAGTATTTT
CASSPLVAGPTDTQYF
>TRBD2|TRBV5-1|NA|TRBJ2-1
TGCGCCAGCAGCTTGGTAGTAGCGGGGGGCTATGAGCAGTTCTTC
CASSLVVAGGYEQFF
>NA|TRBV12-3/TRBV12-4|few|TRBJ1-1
TGTGCCAGCAGTTTTCTTGTGTGGGGTGCGAACACTGAAGCTTTCTTT
CASSFLVWGANTEAFF
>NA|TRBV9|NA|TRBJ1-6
TGTGCCAGCAGCTCCAGGGACTTGCCCCTCCACTTT
CASSSRDLPLHF
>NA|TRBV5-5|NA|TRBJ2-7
TGTGCCAGCAGCGTGGACGGCCGTAAGTACTTC
CASSVDGRKYF
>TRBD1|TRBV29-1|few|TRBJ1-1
TGCAGCGTTTACCCCGTTGGACAGGGGAACACTGAAGCTTTCTTT
CSVYPVGQGNTEAFF
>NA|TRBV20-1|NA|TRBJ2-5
TGCAGTGCTAGGCTCAGTAAAGAGACCCAGTACTTC
CSARLSKETQYF
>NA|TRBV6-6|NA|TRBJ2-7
TGTGCCAGCAGTTACTCAGAGGGCGAGCAGTACTTC
CASSYSEGEQYF
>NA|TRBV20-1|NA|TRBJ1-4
TGCAGTGCTAGAGCGCCGGGTGCCGCTAATGAAAAACTGTTTTTT
CSARAPGAANEKLFF
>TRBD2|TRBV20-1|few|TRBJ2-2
TGCAGTGCTAACCTACGGACTAGCGGGAGTCCCGGGGAGCTGTTTTTT
CSANLRTSGSPGELFF
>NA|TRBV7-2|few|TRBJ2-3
TGTGCCAGCAGGACTACGTTTACGACAGATACGCAGTATTTT
CASRTTFTTDTQYF
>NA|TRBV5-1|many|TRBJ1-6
TGCGCCAGCAGCTTGGAGGACAGAAATTCACCCCTCCACTTT
CASSLEDRNSPLHF
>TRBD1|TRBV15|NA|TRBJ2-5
TGTGCCACCAGACAGGACAGGGAGATCGAGACCCAGTACTTC
CATRQDREIETQYF
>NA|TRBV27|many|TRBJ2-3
TGTGCCAGCAGTTTAACCAGTTCAGATACGCAGTATTTT
CASSLTSSDTQYF
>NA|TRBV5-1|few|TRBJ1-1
TGCGCCAGCGGATCCCTCAATGGACAAGCTTTCTTT
CASGSLNGQAFF
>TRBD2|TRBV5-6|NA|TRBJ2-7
TGTGCCAGCAGCACGGGACTAGCGGACGAGCAGTACTTC
CASSTGLADEQYF
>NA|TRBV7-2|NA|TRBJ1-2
TGTGCCAGCAGCTTACCTTTTAACTATGGCTACACCTTC
CASSLPFNYGYTF
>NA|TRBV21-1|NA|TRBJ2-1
TGTGCCAGCAGCTTAAAGGCGGAGACTAACAATGAGCAGTTCTTC
CASSLKAETNNEQFF
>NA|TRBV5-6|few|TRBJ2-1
TGTGCCAGCAGCTACCGGGTCAAAGAGGACCCTTTC
CASSYRVKEDPF
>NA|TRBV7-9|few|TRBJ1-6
TGTGCCAGCAGCTTATCGGCAGGATATTCACCCCTCCACTTT
CASSLSAGYSPLHF
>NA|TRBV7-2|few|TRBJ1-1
TGTGCCAGCAGCCCATGGGGTTTGAACACTGAAGCTTTCTTT
CASSPWGLNTEAFF
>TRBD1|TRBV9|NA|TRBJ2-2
TGTGCCAGCAGCCCCTATTCGGGACAGGACAGTCCGGGGGAGCTGTTTTTT
CASSPYSGQDSPGELFF
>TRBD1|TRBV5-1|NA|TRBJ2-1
TGCGCCAGCAGCCCGGCTGACAGGGGGAAGCAGTTCTTC
CASSPADRGKQFF
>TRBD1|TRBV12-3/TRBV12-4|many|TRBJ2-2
TGTGCCAGCAGAAAGAGGGGACAGGGTCCCGGGGAGCTGTTTTTT
CASRKRGQGPGELFF
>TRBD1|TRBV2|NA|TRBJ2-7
TGTGCCTGCCACCGGGACAGCTACGAGCAGTACTTC
CACHRDSYEQYF
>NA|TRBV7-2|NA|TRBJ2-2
TGTGCCAGCAGCTTAGTTCAGGGTCTGCCTACCGGGGAGCTGTTTTTT
CASSLVQGLPTGELFF
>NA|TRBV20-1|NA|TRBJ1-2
TGCAGTGCTAGACCCGCGGGACGTCGGGATCGGGGCTACACCTTC
CSARPAGRRDRGYTF
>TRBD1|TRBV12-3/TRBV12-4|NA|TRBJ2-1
TGTGCCAGCAGTTCTGGACAGGGGGCGCGTGAGCAGTTCTTC
CASSSGQGAREQFF
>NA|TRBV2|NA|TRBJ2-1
TGTGCCAGCATCCGGGGGAGTGCCTACAATGAGCAGTTCTTC
CASIRGSAYNEQFF
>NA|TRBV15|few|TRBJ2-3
TGTGCCACCACCTCCTACAACACAGATACGCAGTATTTT
CATTSYNTDTQYF
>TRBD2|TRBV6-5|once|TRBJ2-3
TGTGCCAGCAGTTACCGGGGACTAGCGGGAGGGCCGTGGACAGATACGCAGTATTTT
CASSYRGLAGGPWTDTQYF